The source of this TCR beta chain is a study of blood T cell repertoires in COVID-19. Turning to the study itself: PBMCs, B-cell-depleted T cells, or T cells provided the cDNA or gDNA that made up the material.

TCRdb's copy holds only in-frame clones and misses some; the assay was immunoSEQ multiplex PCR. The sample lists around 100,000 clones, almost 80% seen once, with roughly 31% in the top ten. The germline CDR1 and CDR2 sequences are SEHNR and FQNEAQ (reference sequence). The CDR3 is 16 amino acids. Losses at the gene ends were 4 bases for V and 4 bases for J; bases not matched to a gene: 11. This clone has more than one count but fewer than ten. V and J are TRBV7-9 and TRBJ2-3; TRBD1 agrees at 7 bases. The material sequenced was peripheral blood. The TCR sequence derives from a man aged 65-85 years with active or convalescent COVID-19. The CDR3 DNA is TGTGCCAGCAGCTCCCCCGACAGGGCCTCCCCAGATACGCAGTATTTT. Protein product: CASSSPDRASPDTQYF.